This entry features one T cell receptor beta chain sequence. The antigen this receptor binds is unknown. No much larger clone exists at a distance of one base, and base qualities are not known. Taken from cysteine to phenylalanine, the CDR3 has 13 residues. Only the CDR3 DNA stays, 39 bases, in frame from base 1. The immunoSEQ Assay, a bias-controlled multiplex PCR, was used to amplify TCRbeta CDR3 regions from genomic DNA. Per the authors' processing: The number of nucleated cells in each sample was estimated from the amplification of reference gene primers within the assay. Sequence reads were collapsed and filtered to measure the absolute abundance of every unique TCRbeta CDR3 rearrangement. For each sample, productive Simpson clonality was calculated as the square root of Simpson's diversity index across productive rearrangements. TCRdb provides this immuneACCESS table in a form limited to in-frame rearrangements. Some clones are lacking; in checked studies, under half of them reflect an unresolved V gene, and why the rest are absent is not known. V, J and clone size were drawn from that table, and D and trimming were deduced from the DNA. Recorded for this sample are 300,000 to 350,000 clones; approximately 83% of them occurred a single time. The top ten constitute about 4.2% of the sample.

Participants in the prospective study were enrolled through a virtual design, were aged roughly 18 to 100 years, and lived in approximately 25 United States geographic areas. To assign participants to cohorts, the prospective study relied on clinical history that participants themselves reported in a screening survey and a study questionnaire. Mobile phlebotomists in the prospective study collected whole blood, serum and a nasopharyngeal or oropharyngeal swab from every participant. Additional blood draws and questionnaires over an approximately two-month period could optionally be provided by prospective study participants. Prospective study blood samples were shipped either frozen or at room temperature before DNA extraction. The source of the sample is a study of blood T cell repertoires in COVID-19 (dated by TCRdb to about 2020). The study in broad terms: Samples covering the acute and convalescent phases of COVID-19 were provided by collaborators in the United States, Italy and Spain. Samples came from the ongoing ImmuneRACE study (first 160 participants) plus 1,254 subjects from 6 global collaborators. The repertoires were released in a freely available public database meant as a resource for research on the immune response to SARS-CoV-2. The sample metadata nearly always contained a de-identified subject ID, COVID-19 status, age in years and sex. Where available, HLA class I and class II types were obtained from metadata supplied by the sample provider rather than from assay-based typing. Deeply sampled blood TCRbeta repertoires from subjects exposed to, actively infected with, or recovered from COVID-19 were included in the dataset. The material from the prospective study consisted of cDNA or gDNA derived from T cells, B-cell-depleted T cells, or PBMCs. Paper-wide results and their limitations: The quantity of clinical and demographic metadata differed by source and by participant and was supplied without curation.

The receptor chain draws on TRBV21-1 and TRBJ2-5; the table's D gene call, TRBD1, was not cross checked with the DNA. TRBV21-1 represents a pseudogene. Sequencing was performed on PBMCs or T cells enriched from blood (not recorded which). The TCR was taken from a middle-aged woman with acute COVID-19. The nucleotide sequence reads TGTGCCAGCATAGAGGACAGAGAAGAGACCCAGTACTTC. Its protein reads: CASIEDREETQYF.